This paragraph reports one T cell receptor beta chain. No antigen is known for it. Unmatched junction bases numbered 5, after V lost 2 bases and J lost 0 bases. The CDR3 covers 16 residues. This sample is part of a study of cytomegalovirus exposure and HLA in healthy donors. Study as a whole: There were 85 million or so unique TCRs (from HLA-typed donors) in an early data release.

A multiplex PCR was run with 60 Vbeta primers and 13 Jbeta primers. Method: immunoSEQ multiplex PCR; TCRdb's copy keeps in-frame clones and lacks some. The sample includes 150,000 to 200,000 clones, 70% to 80% seen only once; the top ten take roughly 1.6%. Study-wide points: Because they were indistinguishable, some V segments, including TRBV6-2 and TRBV6-3, were excluded. Donor immune exposure was known only as CMV serostatus. Certain sequence variants were highly shared and formed a cluster, and this cluster was likely a sequencing artifact.

The source material was PBMCs. This receptor was obtained from a woman between 50 and 59 years old in good health and CMV-seronegative. V is TRBV5-7 and J is TRBJ1-3; 7 positions agree with TRBD1. TRBV5-7 is reported as an ORF; its role is uncertain. The CDR3 spells CASSFGQGGSGNTIYF. In DNA form, the CDR3 reads TGTGCCAGCAGCTTCGGGCAGGGGGGCTCTGGAAACACCATATATTTT.